This T cell receptor (beta chain) originates from a study of CD8 T cells in ankylosing spondylitis (dated by TCRdb to about 2017). As for the study more broadly: To find TCR variants linked to disease, the study profiled T cell receptor beta repertoires in ankylosing spondylitis patients and healthy donors. In total, the full study cohort was made up of 110 or so healthy donors and 25 ankylosing spondylitis patients. Peripheral blood was sampled, and synovial fluid was additionally collected from ankylosing spondylitis patients. The investigation overall reported the following: Some TCR beta motif variants had previously been reported in synovial fluid and blood of reactive arthritis patients, which suggested common disease-initiation mechanisms. The disease-linked clones were reported as significantly enriched in matched synovial fluid samples from ankylosing spondylitis patients. A TCR beta motif made up of eight highly homologous amino acid variants appeared to be characteristic of blood from ankylosing spondylitis patients. The disease-linked clones showed a CD8+ phenotype and occurred at relatively low frequencies in peripheral blood.

This clonotype was detected many times. Its antigen has not been determined. No qualities accompany the bases; no much larger clone lies one base away. The trim is 0 bases for V and 0 bases for J, with a gap of 18 bases between the germline ends. Sequences DFQATT (CDR1) and SNEGSKA (CDR2) are obtained from the germline V gene (reference sequence). The CDR3 spans 18 residues, from the cysteine through the phenylalanine. CDR3 DNA is the only sequence kept; it has 54 bases, read in frame from the first base. Instrument used: Illumina HiSeq 2500. Quantitative 5'-RACE with molecular barcodes was used to prepare TCR beta libraries. The authors' analysis ran thus. A new computational method based on a probabilistic model of VDJ rearrangement was used to identify disease-linked TCR variants. Using fastp at Q25 and MiXCR, TCRdb reprocessed the public reads and kept productive beta chains. Every entry covers one CDR3 protein and lists the most common genes and DNA from its rows. It is TCRdb's table, rather than the study itself, that gives the V and J calls and clone size. This sample has more than 150,000 distinct CDR3 sequences in its table, and roughly 18% of those were observed once. The ten largest make up around 4.7% of the sample.

The sequence came from a male donor aged 5 to 30 with ankylosing spondylitis or in good health (not recorded which). Donor details come from another sample of the same person, matched by shared clones. Rearrangement joined TRBV20-1 to TRBJ1-5; confidence is insufficient to name the D gene. The sample comprised blood, either unsorted or a sorted T cell fraction (not recorded which). The bases are TGCAGTGCTAGAGACCGAGCCCCTGGTATATATAGCAATCAGCCCCAGCATTTT. Its protein is CSARDRAPGIYSNQPQHF.